These T cell receptor beta chains were read from a single sample in a study of CD8 T cells in ankylosing spondylitis. TCRdb analysed the 5' RACE reads with MiXCR anew, one entry per CDR3 protein. The sample carries 25,000 to 35,000 distinct CDR3 sequences, 30% recorded once. Source material: synovial fluid, either unsorted or a sorted T cell fraction (not recorded which). These receptors were obtained from a male donor with ankylosing spondylitis. Both conserved end residues are part of each CDR3. A D gene is named only where the DNA matches it firmly. Only some rows state a clone size, as once, few, many or a class for expanded clones.

cdr3_nt	cdr3_aa	j_call	v_call	clone_size	d_call
TGCAGTGCCAAAAGGGCTGGTCTCAATGAGCAGTTCTTC	CSAKRAGLNEQFF	TRBJ2-1	TRBV20-1	NA	NA
TGTGCCAGCAGGCTATCCTACAATGAGCAGTTCTTC	CASRLSYNEQFF	TRBJ2-1	TRBV27	NA	NA
TGTGCCAGCAGCTTGGCCTGGCTAGCGGGAGATGACGGGGAGCTGTTTTTT	CASSLAWLAGDDGELFF	TRBJ2-2	TRBV5-6	NA	TRBD2
TGTGCCAGCAGCCCCTCTAGCGGCCTCAGCGCCAATGAGCAGTTCTTC	CASSPSSGLSANEQFF	TRBJ2-1	TRBV12-3/TRBV12-4	medium-sized	TRBD2
TGTGCCAGCAGCCCCCCGGGGGGGAATGAGCAGTTCTTC	CASSPPGGNEQFF	TRBJ2-1	TRBV11-3	NA	TRBD2
TGTGCCAGCAGCCCAGGGACGTCACGGGATTTTTACAATGAGCAGTTCTTC	CASSPGTSRDFYNEQFF	TRBJ2-1	TRBV11-3	many	NA
TGTGCCAGCAGCCCCCGGACTAGCGGTACCTACGAGCAGTACTTC	CASSPRTSGTYEQYF	TRBJ2-7	TRBV7-2	NA	TRBD2
TGTGCCAGTAGTATACACAGCTACCAAGAGACCCAGTACTTC	CASSIHSYQETQYF	TRBJ2-5	TRBV19	many	NA
TGTGCCACCAGCTGGGGACAGGGCCTCTTGGGGCAGTACTTC	CATSWGQGLLGQYF	TRBJ2-7	TRBV15	NA	TRBD1
TGTGCCAGCAAAGCGGGACGGGGAAATTCACCCCTCCACTTT	CASKAGRGNSPLHF	TRBJ1-6	TRBV3-1	NA	NA
TGCGCCAGCAGCTTGGGACAGGGTGTTGTCTACACCTTC	CASSLGQGVVYTF	TRBJ1-2	TRBV5-1	NA	TRBD1
TGTGCCAGCAGACTAGCTAGCAATGAGCAGTTCTTC	CASRLASNEQFF	TRBJ2-1	TRBV27	NA	NA
TGTGCCATCAGTGAGGTCAGATTATACGAGCAGTACTTC	CAISEVRLYEQYF	TRBJ2-7	TRBV10-3	NA	NA
TGTGCCAGCAGTGAAAAGACAGAGAACACTGAAGCTTTCTTT	CASSEKTENTEAFF	TRBJ1-1	TRBV6-1	many	NA
TGTGCCAGCAGCCCGGGGGAAGAGACCCAGTACTTC	CASSPGEETQYF	TRBJ2-5	TRBV5-6	NA	NA
TGTGCCAGCAGTATAAGGGGAACGTACAATGAGCAGTTCTTC	CASSIRGTYNEQFF	TRBJ2-1	TRBV27	few	NA
TGTGCCACCGGGGCGACGAACACCGGGGAGCTGTTTTTT	CATGATNTGELFF	TRBJ2-2	TRBV24-1	NA	NA
TGTGCCAGCAGCCCCGGCGCCTACACTGAAGCTTTCTTT	CASSPGAYTEAFF	TRBJ1-1	TRBV6-6	NA	NA
TGTGCCAGCAGTTTACTGGCACGGAGGGAGACCCAGTACTTC	CASSLLARRETQYF	TRBJ2-5	TRBV28	once	NA
TGTGCCAGCAGCTCCCAGTTAGGACCTACAGGGGCAGAGCAGTTCTTC	CASSSQLGPTGAEQFF	TRBJ2-1	TRBV13	few	TRBD1
TGCAGCGCCCATTCGGGAAAACTGTTTTTT	CSAHSGKLFF	TRBJ1-4	TRBV29-1	NA	NA
TGTGCCAGCATCGTAGCCGGGGAGCTGTTTTTT	CASIVAGELFF	TRBJ2-2	TRBV11-2	few	NA